The clone carrying this T cell receptor beta chain showed up just a few times. No antigen is known for it. MiXCR was run by TCRdb on the PCR reads, yielding one entry per CDR3 protein. Of 300,000 to 400,000 distinct CDR3 sequences listed, 20% to 25% are singletons. The data were obtained in a study of molecular identifiers for immune sequencing clone quantification. CDR1 SQVTM and CDR2 ANQGSEA come from the germline V gene. CDR3 length: 13 amino acids. Trimming took off 6 bases at V and 1 base at J, with 11 bases between the two ends. Study-wide points: In naive cells, under 1% of molecules belonged to clones above 20 RNA copies, against over 98% in effector cells. Highly expanded clone sizes could be underestimated by identical TCR molecules sharing a barcode.

Libraries of naive CD8 cells were prepared from around 18,000 to 910,000 sorted cells using 10%, 30% or 50% RNA. Sorting isolated naive CD8 T cells as CD8+CD4-CCR7+CD45RA+ events. This receptor was taken from a human donor in good health. Some libraries in this study had Jurkat cell RNA spiked in. Sequenced: naive CD8+ T cells from blood, with Jurkat cell RNA spiked in. Subset denoted: FACS-sorted CD8+CD4-CCR7+CD45RA+ naive T cells. The V and J genes are TRBV29-1 and TRBJ2-3, with a tentative D call TRBD2 (6 bases). The CDR3 here is CSVVPGGTDTQYF. DNA of the CDR3: TGCAGCGTGGTTCCGGGAGGCACAGATACGCAGTATTTT.